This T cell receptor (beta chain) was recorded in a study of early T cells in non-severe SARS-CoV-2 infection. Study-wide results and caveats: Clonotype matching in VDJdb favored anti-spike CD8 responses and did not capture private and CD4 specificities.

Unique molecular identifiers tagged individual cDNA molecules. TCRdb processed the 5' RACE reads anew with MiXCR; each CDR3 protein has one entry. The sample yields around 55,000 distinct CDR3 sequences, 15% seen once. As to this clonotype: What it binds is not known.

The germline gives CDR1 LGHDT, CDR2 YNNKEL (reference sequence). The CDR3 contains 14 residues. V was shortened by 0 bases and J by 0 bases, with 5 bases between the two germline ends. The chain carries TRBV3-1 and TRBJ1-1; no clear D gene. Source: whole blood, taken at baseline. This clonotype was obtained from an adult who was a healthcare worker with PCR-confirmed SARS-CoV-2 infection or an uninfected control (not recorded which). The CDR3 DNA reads TGTGCCAGCAGCCAAGAGGCCATGAACACTGAAGCTTTCTTT. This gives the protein CASSQEAMNTEAFF.